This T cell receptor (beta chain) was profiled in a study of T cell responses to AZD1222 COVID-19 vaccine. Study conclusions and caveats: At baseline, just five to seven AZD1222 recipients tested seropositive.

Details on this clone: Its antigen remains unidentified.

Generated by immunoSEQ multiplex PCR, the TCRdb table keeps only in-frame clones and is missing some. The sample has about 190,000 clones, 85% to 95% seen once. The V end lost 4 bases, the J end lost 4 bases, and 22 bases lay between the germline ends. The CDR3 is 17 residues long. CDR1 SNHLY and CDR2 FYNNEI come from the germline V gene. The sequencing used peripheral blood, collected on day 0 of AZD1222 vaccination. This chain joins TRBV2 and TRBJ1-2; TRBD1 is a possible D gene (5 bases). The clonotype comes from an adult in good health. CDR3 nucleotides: TGTGCCAGCAGTGGGAAGGGACGAATGACAAGGGGCTATGGCTACACCTTC. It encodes CASSGKGRMTRGYGYTF.